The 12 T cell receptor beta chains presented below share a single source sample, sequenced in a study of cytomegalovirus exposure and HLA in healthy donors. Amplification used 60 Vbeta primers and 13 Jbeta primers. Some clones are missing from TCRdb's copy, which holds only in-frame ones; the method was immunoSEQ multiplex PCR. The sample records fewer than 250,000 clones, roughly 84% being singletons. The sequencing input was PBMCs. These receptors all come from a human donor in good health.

The chain's CDR3 is CASSSYSRGTEAFF. CDR3 coding DNA: TGTGCCAGCAGTTCGTATTCTCGGGGGACTGAAGCTTTCTTT. V is TRBV27 and J is TRBJ1-1, with D perhaps matching TRBD1 (5 bases). Germline-derived CDR1 and CDR2 are MNHEY and SMNVEV (reference sequence). V was clipped by 4 bases and J by 5 bases, with 14 bases between them. This CDR3 spans 14 amino acids.

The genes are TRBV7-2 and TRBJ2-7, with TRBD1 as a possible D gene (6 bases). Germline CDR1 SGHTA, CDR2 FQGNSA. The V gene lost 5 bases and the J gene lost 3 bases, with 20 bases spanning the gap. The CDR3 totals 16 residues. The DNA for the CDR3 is TGTGCCAGCAGCCCACAGGGAATCAATGGAAACTACGAGCAGTACTTC. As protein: CASSPQGINGNYEQYF.

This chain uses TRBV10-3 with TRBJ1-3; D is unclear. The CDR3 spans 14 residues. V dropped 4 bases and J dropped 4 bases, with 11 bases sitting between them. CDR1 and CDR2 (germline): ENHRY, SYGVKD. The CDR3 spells CAISVQNAGNTIYF. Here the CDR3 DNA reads TGTGCCATCAGTGTACAAAACGCCGGAAACACCATATATTTT.

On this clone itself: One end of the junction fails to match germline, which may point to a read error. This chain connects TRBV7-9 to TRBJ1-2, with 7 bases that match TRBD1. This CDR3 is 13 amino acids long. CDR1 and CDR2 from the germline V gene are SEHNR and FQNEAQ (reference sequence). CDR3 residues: CSSSPPGGYGYTF. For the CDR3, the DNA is TGTTCCAGCAGCCCCCCAGGGGGCTATGGCTACACCTTC. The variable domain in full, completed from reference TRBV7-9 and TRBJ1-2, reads DTGVSQNPRHKITKRGQNVTFRCDPISEHNRLYWYRQTLGQGPEFLTYFQNEAQLEKSRLLSDRFSAERPKGSFSTLEIQRTEQGDSAMYLCSSSPPGGYGYTFGSGTRLTVV.

The CDR3: CASSLGDRDVNEQFF. CDR3 DNA sequence: TGCGCCAGCAGCTTGGGGGACAGGGATGTCAATGAGCAGTTCTTC. The chain recombines TRBV5-1 with TRBJ2-1; 9 positions match TRBD1. The CDR3 extends over 15 amino acids. Germline trimming cut 0 bases from V and 6 bases from J; bases unmatched to any gene: 4. CDR1 is SGHRS and CDR2 is YFSETQ in the germline V gene.

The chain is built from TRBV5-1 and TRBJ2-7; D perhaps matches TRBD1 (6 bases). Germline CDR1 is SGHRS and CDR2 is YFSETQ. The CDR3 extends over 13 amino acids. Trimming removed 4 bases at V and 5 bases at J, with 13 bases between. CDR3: CASSQGRTDEQYF. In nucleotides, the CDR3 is TGCGCCAGCAGCCAGGGGCGTACGGACGAGCAGTACTTC.

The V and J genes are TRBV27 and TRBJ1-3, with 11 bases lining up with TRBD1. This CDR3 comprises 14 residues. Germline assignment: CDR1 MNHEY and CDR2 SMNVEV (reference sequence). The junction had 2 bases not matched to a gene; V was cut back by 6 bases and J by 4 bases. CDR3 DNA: TGTGCCAGCAGCCGGACAGGGGGCGGAAACACCATATATTTT. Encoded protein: CASSRTGGGNTIYF.

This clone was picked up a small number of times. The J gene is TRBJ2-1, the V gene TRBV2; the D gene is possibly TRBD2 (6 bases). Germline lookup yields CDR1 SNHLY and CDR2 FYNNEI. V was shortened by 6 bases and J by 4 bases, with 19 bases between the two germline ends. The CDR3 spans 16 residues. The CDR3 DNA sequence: TGTGCCAGCAGCGGTCCTAGCGAAAAAACGTACAATGAGCAGTTCTTC. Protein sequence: CASSGPSEKTYNEQFF.

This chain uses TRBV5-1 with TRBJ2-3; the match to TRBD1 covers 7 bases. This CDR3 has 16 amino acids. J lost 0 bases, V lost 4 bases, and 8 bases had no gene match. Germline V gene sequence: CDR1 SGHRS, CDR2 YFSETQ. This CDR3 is CASSMTGRPSTDTQYF. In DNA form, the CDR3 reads TGCGCCAGCAGCATGACAGGGAGACCTAGCACAGATACGCAGTATTTT.

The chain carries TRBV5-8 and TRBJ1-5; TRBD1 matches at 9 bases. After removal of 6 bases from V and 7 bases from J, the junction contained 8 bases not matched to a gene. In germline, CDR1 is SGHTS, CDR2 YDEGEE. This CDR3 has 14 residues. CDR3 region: CASIDKQGAQPQHF. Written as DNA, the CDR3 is TGTGCCAGCATCGACAAACAGGGGGCACAGCCCCAGCATTTT.

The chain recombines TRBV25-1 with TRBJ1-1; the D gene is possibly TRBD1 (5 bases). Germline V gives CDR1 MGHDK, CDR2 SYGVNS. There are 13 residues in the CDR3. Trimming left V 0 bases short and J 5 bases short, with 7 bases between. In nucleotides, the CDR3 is TGTGCCAGCAGTGAATATGGGGCGACTGAAGCTTTCTTT. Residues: CASSEYGATEAFF.

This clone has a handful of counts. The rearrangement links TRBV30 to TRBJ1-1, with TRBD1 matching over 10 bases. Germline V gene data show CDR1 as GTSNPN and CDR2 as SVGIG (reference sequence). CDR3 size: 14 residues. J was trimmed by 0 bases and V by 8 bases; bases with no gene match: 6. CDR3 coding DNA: TGTGCCCGGGGGACAGGGGACATGAACACTGAAGCTTTCTTT. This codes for CARGTGDMNTEAFF.